The clone carrying this T cell receptor beta chain was seen more than once but under ten times. This sample was included in a study of metastatic and nonmetastatic thyroid tumors. CDR3 length: 12 residues. Trimming shortened V by 6 bases and J by 4 bases, and 9 bases separated the two germline ends. CDR1 and CDR2 (germline): MDHEN, SYDVKM. No treatment had been given to any patient before thyroid surgery. In the authors' workflow: The authors used CDR3 differences across clinicopathological groups to build a distant-metastasis classifier for papillary thyroid cancer. TCRdb reanalyzed the PCR reads with MiXCR. What appears here as the V and J calls and clone size reflects TCRdb's work, not the paper's. The repertoire includes fewer than 40,000 clones, less than 50% of them detected once, and roughly a quarter sits in the top ten.

The chain combines TRBV28 with TRBJ1-2; D is uncertain. Sequencing was performed on tumor tissue. The sequence was collected from a male donor with papillary thyroid cancer or a benign thyroid nodule (not recorded which). Some clones in this sample may be carry-over from other donors' samples. DNA for the CDR3: TGTGCCAGCAGACCGCCAACCTATGGCTACACCTTC. Its protein is CASRPPTYGYTF.